The sequence of this TCR beta chain was determined in a study of CD8 T cells in ankylosing spondylitis. At least ten counts were recorded for this clonotype. Its specificity is not known. Germline V gene lookup returns CDR1 SGHTA and CDR2 FQGNSA. The CDR3 length is 14 residues. V dropped 1 base and J dropped 14 bases, with 19 bases sitting between them. Molecular-barcoded quantitative 5'-RACE produced these TCR beta libraries. TCRdb reprocessed the 5' RACE reads via MiXCR and lists one record per CDR3 protein. Here the sample spans 210,000 or so distinct CDR3 sequences, over 7% being singletons. The study's findings and limits: Researchers reportedly found disease-linked clones significantly enriched in matched ankylosing spondylitis synovial fluid. Characteristic of ankylosing spondylitis blood, it appeared, was a TCR beta motif comprising fewer than 10 highly homologous variants.

The sample consisted of blood, either unsorted or a sorted T cell fraction (not recorded which). This receptor was identified in a female donor with ankylosing spondylitis or in good health (not recorded which). The chain carries TRBV7-2 and TRBJ2-3; maybe TRBD1 (5 bases). The CDR3 coding sequence is TGTGCCAGCAGCTTAGGGGTAGACAGCCCTTCGACGTATTTT. This sequence encodes CASSLGVDSPSTYF.